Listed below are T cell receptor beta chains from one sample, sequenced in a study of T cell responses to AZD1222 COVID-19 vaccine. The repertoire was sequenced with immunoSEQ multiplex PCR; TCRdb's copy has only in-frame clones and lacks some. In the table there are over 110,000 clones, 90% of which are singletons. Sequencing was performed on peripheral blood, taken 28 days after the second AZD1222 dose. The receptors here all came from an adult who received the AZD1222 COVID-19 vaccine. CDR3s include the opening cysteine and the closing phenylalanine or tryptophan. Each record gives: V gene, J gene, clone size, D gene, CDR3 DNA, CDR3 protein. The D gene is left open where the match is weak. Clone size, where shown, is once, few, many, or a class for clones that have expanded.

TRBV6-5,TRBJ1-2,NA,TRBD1,TGTGCCAGCAGTCCCTCGTCCGGGACAGGGAATCTAAGGGACTTC,CASSPSSGTGNLRDF
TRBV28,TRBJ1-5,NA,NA,TGTGCCAGCAGCCAGGACAGTAGACTTAGCAATCAGCCCCAGCATTTT,CASSQDSRLSNQPQHF
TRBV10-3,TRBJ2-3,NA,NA,TGTGCCATCAGTGAGTCCGCAGATACGCAGTATTTT,CAISESADTQYF
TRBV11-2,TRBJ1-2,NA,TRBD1,TGTGCCAGCAGCTTAGCTGGGACAGGGCGTCTTGGCTACACCTTC,CASSLAGTGRLGYTF
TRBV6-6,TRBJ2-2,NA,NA,TGTGCCAGCAAACCGGGGACCGGGGAGCTGTTTTTT,CASKPGTGELFF
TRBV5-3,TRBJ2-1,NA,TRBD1,TGTGCCAGAAGCTTGCGGACAGGGGACAATGAGCAGTTCTTC,CARSLRTGDNEQFF
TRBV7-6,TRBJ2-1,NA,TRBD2,TGTGCCAGCAGTTTAGCGGGAGGGCCAAATGAGCAGTTCTTC,CASSLAGGPNEQFF
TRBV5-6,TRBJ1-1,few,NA,TGTGCCAGCAGCAATGGGAGGAAGAACACTGAAGCTTTCTTT,CASSNGRKNTEAFF
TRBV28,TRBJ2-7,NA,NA,TGTGCCAGCAGTGCTACCTACGAGCAGTACTTC,CASSATYEQYF
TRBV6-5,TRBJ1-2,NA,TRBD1,TGTGCCAGCAGTTCCCCGTGGACAGGGACGGACGGCTACACCTTC,CASSSPWTGTDGYTF
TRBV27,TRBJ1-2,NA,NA,TGTGCCAGCAGTCCCTCGGTTCTGAGCAGCTATGGCTACACCTTC,CASSPSVLSSYGYTF
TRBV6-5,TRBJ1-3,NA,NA,TGTGCCAGCAGTATAGGGGTTCCCGGAAACACCATATATTTT,CASSIGVPGNTIYF
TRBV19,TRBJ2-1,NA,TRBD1,TGTGCCAGTAGTATAGGGGGGACAGGCTTCCACAATGAGCAGTTCTTC,CASSIGGTGFHNEQFF
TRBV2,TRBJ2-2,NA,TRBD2,TGTGCCAGCAGTACTAGCGGGGGGCACACCGGGGAGCTGTTTTTT,CASSTSGGHTGELFF
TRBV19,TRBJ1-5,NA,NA,TGTGCCAGTAGTATTAGGGGGGCGACCCAGCCCCAGCATTTT,CASSIRGATQPQHF